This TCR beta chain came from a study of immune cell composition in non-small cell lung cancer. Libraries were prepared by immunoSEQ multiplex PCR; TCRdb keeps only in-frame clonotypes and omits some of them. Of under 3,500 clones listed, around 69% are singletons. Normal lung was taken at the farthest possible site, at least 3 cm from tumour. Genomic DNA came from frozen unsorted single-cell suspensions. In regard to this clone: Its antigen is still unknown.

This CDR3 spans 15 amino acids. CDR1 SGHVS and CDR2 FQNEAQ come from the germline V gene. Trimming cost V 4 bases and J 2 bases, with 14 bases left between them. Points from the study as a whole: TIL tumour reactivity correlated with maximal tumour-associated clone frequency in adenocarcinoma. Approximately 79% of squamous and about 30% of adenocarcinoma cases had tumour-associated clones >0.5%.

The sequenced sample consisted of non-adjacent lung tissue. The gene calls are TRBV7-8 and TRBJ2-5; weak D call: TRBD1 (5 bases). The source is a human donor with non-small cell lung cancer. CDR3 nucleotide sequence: TGTGCCAGCAGCTCAGCCGGTACAGGTCAAGAGACCCAGTACTTC. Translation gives CASSSAGTGQETQYF.